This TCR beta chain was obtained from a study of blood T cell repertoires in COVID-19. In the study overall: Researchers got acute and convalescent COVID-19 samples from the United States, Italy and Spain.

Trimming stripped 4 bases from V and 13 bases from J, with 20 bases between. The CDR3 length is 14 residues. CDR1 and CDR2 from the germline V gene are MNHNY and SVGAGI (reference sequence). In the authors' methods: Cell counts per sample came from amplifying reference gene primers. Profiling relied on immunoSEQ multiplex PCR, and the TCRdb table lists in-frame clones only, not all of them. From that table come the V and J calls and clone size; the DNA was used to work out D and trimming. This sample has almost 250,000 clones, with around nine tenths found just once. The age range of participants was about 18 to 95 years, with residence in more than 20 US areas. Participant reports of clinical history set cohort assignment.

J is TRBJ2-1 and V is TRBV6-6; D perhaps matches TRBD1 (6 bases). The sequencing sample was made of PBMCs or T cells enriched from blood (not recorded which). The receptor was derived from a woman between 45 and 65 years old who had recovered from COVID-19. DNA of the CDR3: TGTGCCAGCAGTTCCCGGGACACTACAGACCAACAGTTCTTC. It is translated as CASSSRDTTDQQFF.